The 28 T cell receptor beta chains listed next were all sequenced from one sample in a study of tissue T cells after allogeneic stem cell transplantation. Sequenced by immunoSEQ multiplex PCR; TCRdb stores in-frame clones only, minus some. Seen here are fewer than 30,000 clones, about 73% observed once, and the top ten hold roughly 7.7%. Sequencing was performed on tissue from the ileum, taken at autopsy. Every receptor here comes from a female donor older than 55 with lung cancer.

V gene TRBV18 combines with J gene TRBJ1-2; 7 bases agree with TRBD1. This CDR3 has 16 amino acids. With 0 bases clipped from V and 0 bases from J, the junction kept 4 bases outside the gene matches. From germline, CDR1 is KGHSH and CDR2 LQKENI. The chain's CDR3 is CASSPPTGRANYGYTF. CDR3 bases: TGTGCCAGCTCACCACCGACAGGGCGGGCTAACTATGGCTACACCTTC.

This rearrangement joins TRBV16 to TRBJ1-4, with D perhaps TRBD1 (5 bases). Trimming stripped 0 bases from V and 7 bases from J, with 12 bases between. The CDR3 covers 15 residues. The germline V gene encodes CDR1 KGHSY and CDR2 FQNENV. The CDR3 region has the DNA TGTGCCAGCAGCCAATCTCGAACGGACACTGAAAAACTGTTTTTT. Translation gives CASSQSRTDTEKLFF.

This chain joins TRBV2 and TRBJ1-3, with 7 bases identical to TRBD1. From germline, CDR1 is SNHLY and CDR2 FYNNEI. Trimming cost V 4 bases and J 1 base; bases outside gene matches: 1. The CDR3 extends over 14 amino acids. CDR3 amino acids: CASSAQGSGNTIYF. CDR3 sequence (DNA): TGTGCCAGCAGTGCACAGGGGTCTGGAAACACCATATATTTT.

J is TRBJ2-7 and V is TRBV5-1, with 7 nucleotides matching TRBD2. V trimming: 1 base; J trimming: 3 bases; junction bases outside the gene matches: 4. CDR3 size: 14 residues. Germline-derived CDR1 and CDR2 are SGHRS and YFSETQ. CDR3 loop: CASSLLAENYEQYF. DNA for the CDR3: TGCGCCAGCAGCTTGCTAGCGGAGAACTACGAGCAGTACTTC.

The rearrangement uses TRBV29-1 and TRBJ1-2; D not certain. Trimming cost V 4 bases and J 0 bases, with 12 bases left between them. This CDR3 spans 14 amino acids. CDR1 is SQVTM and CDR2 is ANQGSEA in the germline V gene. This CDR3 reads CSVVIPFPNYGYTF. CDR3 in DNA: TGCAGCGTTGTGATTCCGTTTCCTAACTATGGCTACACCTTC.

The rearrangement links TRBV12-3 or TRBV12-4 to TRBJ1-6; 9 bases agree with TRBD1. V shed 9 bases, J shed 8 bases, and the junction held 5 bases outside the gene matches. The CDR3 covers 13 residues. The DNA of the CDR3 is TGTGCCAGTCGGACAGGGGAATATTCACCCCTCCACTTT. Amino acids: CASRTGEYSPLHF.

The CDR3 is CASSLTEGGGLGYTF. The CDR3 DNA reads as TGTGCCAGCAGTTTGACAGAGGGAGGGGGGTTAGGCTACACCTTC. The chain combines TRBV28 with TRBJ1-2, with a possible D match to TRBD1 (6 bases). Germline V lookup: CDR1 MDHEN, CDR2 SYDVKM. The length of the CDR3 is 15 residues. V was cut by 3 bases and J by 8 bases, with 19 bases left in between.

This chain links TRBV13 with TRBJ2-1, with 11 bases fitting TRBD2. The V segment lost 6 bases and the J segment 4 bases; nucleotides outside the gene matches: 8. Germline CDR1 is PRHDT and CDR2 is FYEKMQ (reference sequence). The CDR3 contains 16 residues. CDR3 amino acids: CASSRTGTSGYNEQFF. Here the CDR3 DNA reads TGTGCCAGCAGTCGCACCGGGACTAGCGGATACAATGAGCAGTTCTTC.

The chain joins TRBV28 to TRBJ1-5, with TRBD1 as a possible D gene (5 bases). V lost 6 bases to trimming and J lost 7 bases, with 13 bases between them. Germline values: CDR1 MDHEN, CDR2 SYDVKM. This CDR3 contains 13 residues. The CDR3 nucleotides read TGTGCCAGCAGGGGGGAAGGGGCCCAGCCCCAGCATTTT. It specifies CASRGEGAQPQHF.

The J gene is TRBJ2-1, the V gene TRBV6-2 or TRBV6-3; D is unresolved. Germline V gives CDR1 MNHEY, CDR2 SVGEGT. The CDR3 spans 14 residues. The V end lost 2 bases, the J end lost 3 bases, and 8 bases lay between the germline ends. The CDR3 here is CASSYATDYNEQFF. As DNA, the CDR3 is TGTGCCAGCAGTTACGCGACGGACTACAATGAGCAGTTCTTC.

V and J are TRBV6-5 and TRBJ2-2; no reliable D call. V dropped 8 bases and J dropped 4 bases, with 11 bases sitting between them. CDR3 length: 13 amino acids. CDR1 MNHEY and CDR2 SVGAGI come from the germline V gene. The CDR3 DNA reads as TGTGCCAGCCGACCGGTCCCCACCGGGGAGCTGTTTTTT. Its protein product is CASRPVPTGELFF.

The rearrangement links TRBV27 to TRBJ1-2; a weak D match, TRBD1 (6 bases). The length of the CDR3 is 15 residues. From germline, CDR1 is MNHEY and CDR2 SMNVEV (reference sequence). V dropped 5 bases and J dropped 7 bases, with 20 bases sitting between them. CDR3 sequence reads: CASSPTDSRSGGYTF. In DNA form, the CDR3 reads TGTGCCAGCAGTCCGACGGACAGCCGTTCGGGTGGCTACACCTTC.

The chain uses TRBV6-6 and TRBJ2-1; 8 nucleotides agree with TRBD2. V shed 6 bases, J shed 7 bases, and the junction held 11 bases outside the gene matches. This CDR3 spans 15 amino acids. Germline V gene sequence: CDR1 MNHNY, CDR2 SVGAGI (reference sequence). The CDR3 protein is CASSSTLAAQNEQFF. The CDR3, as DNA: TGTGCCAGCAGCTCGACACTAGCGGCACAAAATGAGCAGTTCTTC.

CDR3 protein: CASSAEGTRAYYEQYF. In nucleotides, the CDR3 is TGTGCCAGCAGCGCCGAGGGGACTAGGGCCTACTACGAGCAGTACTTC. The chain combines TRBV9 with TRBJ2-7; 8 bases match TRBD2. The CDR3 sequence is 16 residues long. V was clipped by 3 bases and J by 3 bases; unmatched bases: 11. The V gene's germline CDR1 is SGDLS and CDR2 YYNGEE.

This clone has only one observation. V usage is TRBV15 and J usage is TRBJ2-7; possible D gene TRBD1, 5 bases. The CDR3 totals 15 residues. CDR1 is LNHNV, CDR2 YYDKDF, per germline (reference sequence). Deletions cut 1 base from V and 1 base from J, with 11 bases between. The CDR3 loop is CATSRGPGMSYEQYF. DNA of the CDR3: TGTGCCACCAGCAGAGGCCCAGGGATGTCCTACGAGCAGTACTTC.

The rearrangement links TRBV19 to TRBJ2-2, with 11 nucleotides matching TRBD2. CDR1 LNHDA and CDR2 SQIVND come from the germline V gene (reference sequence). With 5 bases clipped from V and 7 bases from J, the junction kept 12 bases outside the gene matches. The CDR3 is made up of 17 amino acids. CDR3 nucleotides: TGTGCCAGTAGTTTCGAGATAGCGGGAGGGCCCAGCGGGGAGCTGTTTTTT. This sequence encodes CASSFEIAGGPSGELFF.

This chain connects TRBV30 to TRBJ2-2, with D uncertain. The CDR3 consists of 13 residues. CDR1 GTSNPN and CDR2 SVGIG come from the germline V gene (reference sequence). The ends were cut back, 4 bases at V and 4 bases at J, with 10 bases in the middle. CDR3 DNA: TGTGCCTGGAACGTAGTCCTCACCGGGGAGCTGTTTTTT. Protein sequence: CAWNVVLTGELFF.

This clone was counted once. The chain employs TRBV18 and TRBJ2-3; TRBD2 aligns across 10 bases. The germline V gene encodes CDR1 KGHSH and CDR2 LQKENI. V was clipped by 5 bases and J by 4 bases; unmatched bases: 3. The CDR3 is 14 residues long. This chain's CDR3 is CASSTTSGSDTQYF. Here the CDR3 DNA reads TGTGCCAGCTCAACGACTAGCGGGTCAGATACGCAGTATTTT. Full variable domain (remainder filled in from reference TRBV18 and TRBJ2-3): NAGVMQNPRHLVRRRGQEARLRCSPMKGHSHVYWYRQLPEEGLKFMVYLQKENIIDESGMPKERFSAEFPKEGPSILRIQQVVRGDSAAYFCASSTTSGSDTQYFGPGTRLTVL.

This chain uses TRBV7-6 with TRBJ2-5, with 9 bases fitting TRBD1. Germline assignment: CDR1 SGHVS and CDR2 FNYEAQ. CDR3 length: 16 amino acids. J gave up 5 bases and V 5 bases, and 12 bases lay outside the gene matches. CDR3 amino acids: CASSPAGNRGRETQYF. DNA of the CDR3: TGTGCCAGCAGCCCCGCAGGGAACAGGGGGCGGGAGACCCAGTACTTC.

This clone was seen only once. The chain recombines TRBV6-5 with TRBJ2-7, with TRBD1 matching over 8 bases. V lost 6 bases and J lost 2; bases outside the gene matches: 6. CDR1 and CDR2 (germline): MNHEY, SVGAGI. The CDR3 sequence is 14 residues long. CDR3 loop: CASRFQGAAYEQYF. The CDR3 bases are TGTGCCAGCAGGTTTCAGGGGGCGGCCTACGAGCAGTACTTC.

J is TRBJ2-3 and V is TRBV7-9, with D perhaps TRBD2 (6 bases). CDR3 length: 17 residues. The ends were cut back, 2 bases at V and 7 bases at J, with 22 bases in the middle. Germline loops: CDR1 SEHNR, CDR2 FQNEAQ (reference sequence). The CDR3 DNA follows: TGTGCCAGCAGCTTACGTGGTCGCGGGGATCAACTCAATACGCAGTATTTT. It yields the protein CASSLRGRGDQLNTQYF.

This chain links TRBV20-1 with TRBJ1-2, with 8 bases identical to TRBD1. J was trimmed by 6 bases and V by 3 bases; bases with no gene match: 9. The CDR3 extends over 14 amino acids. Germline-derived CDR1 and CDR2 are DFQATT and SNEGSKA (reference sequence). The CDR3: CSASLNDRGNGYTF. In DNA form, the CDR3 reads TGCAGTGCTAGTCTAAATGACAGGGGTAATGGCTACACCTTC.

The chain employs TRBV20-1 and TRBJ1-6; D perhaps matches TRBD1 (5 bases). The CDR3 contains 13 residues. Germline V gene lookup returns CDR1 DFQATT and CDR2 SNEGSKA (reference sequence). V dropped 3 bases and J dropped 9 bases, with 12 bases sitting between them. CDR3 coding DNA: TGCAGTGCTAGTCGTGGGGCCGGTTCACCCCTCCACTTT. This translates into CSASRGAGSPLHF.

This chain links TRBV4-1 with TRBJ1-4; possible D gene TRBD1, 6 bases. The CDR3 spans 17 residues. Between the trimmed V and J ends, which lost 0 bases and 8 bases, there was a span of 19 bases. Germline loops: CDR1 MGHRA, CDR2 YSYEKL. The CDR3 loop is CASSQDPGQVPWEKLFF. CDR3 nucleotide sequence: TGCGCCAGCAGCCAAGACCCGGGACAAGTTCCTTGGGAAAAACTGTTTTTT.

The CDR3 DNA sequence: TGTGCCAGCAGTGAACATATGATGAACACTGAAGCTTTCTTT. Translated, it gives CASSEHMMNTEAFF. The chain recombines TRBV6-1 with TRBJ1-1; D remains ambiguous. The CDR3 spans 14 residues. The germline gives CDR1 MNHNS, CDR2 SASEGT. Trimming shortened V by 2 bases and J by 0 bases, and 7 bases separated the two germline ends.

CDR3 bases: TGTGCCAGCAGTTACTCATGGGGTGAGACCTACGAGCAGTACTTC. It specifies CASSYSWGETYEQYF. The V and J genes are TRBV6-2 or TRBV6-3 and TRBJ2-7; D remains ambiguous. V was pared by 0 bases and J by 2 bases, with 11 bases between. This CDR3 has 15 residues. CDR1 and CDR2 from the germline V gene are MNHEY and SVGEGT.

The genes are TRBV6-6 and TRBJ1-6, with D possibly matching TRBD1 (5 bases). The CDR3 contains 16 residues. V lost 4 bases, J lost 4 bases, and 14 bases lay in between. Per the germline V gene, CDR1 is MNHNY and CDR2 is SVGAGI (reference sequence). The CDR3 DNA is TGTGCCAGCAGTTCCCAGGGCAGTAGGTATAATTCACCCCTCCACTTT. Translation gives CASSSQGSRYNSPLHF.

This chain links TRBV19 with TRBJ2-1; weak D call: TRBD1 (6 bases). Germline CDR1 LNHDA, CDR2 SQIVND (reference sequence). Trimming left V 5 bases short and J 4 bases short, with 12 bases between. The CDR3 is 14 amino acids. The CDR3, as DNA: TGTGCCAGTAGTGCGAGGACAGTATACAATGAGCAGTTCTTC. Its translation is CASSARTVYNEQFF.